These 13 T cell receptor beta chains were all obtained from the same sample, sequenced in a study of cytomegalovirus exposure and HLA in healthy donors. The protocol was immunoSEQ multiplex PCR, while the TCRdb copy is restricted to in-frame clones and leaves out a portion. Of 300,000 to 450,000 clones in the sample, 70% to 90% are singletons; the top ten hold roughly 0.8%. The sequenced sample was PBMCs. Receptors originate from a woman between 18 and 29 years old in good health and CMV-seronegative.

A word on this clone: The junction departs from the called germline gene at one end, perhaps through a read error. V and J are TRBV2 and TRBJ2-5; D is ambiguous. CDR1 is SNHLY and CDR2 is FYNNEI in the germline V gene. The CDR3 sequence is 13 residues long. The DNA for the CDR3 is TGTGCCAGCAGTGAGAACCACCAGGAGACCCAGTACTTC. It yields the protein CASSENHQETQYF.

The V and J genes are TRBV27 and TRBJ2-6; a possible D gene is TRBD2 (5 bases). Trimming pared 10 bases from V and 4 bases from J, leaving 20 bases between. CDR1 is MNHEY and CDR2 is SMNVEV in the germline V gene (reference sequence). This CDR3 has 16 residues. Here the CDR3 DNA reads TGTGCCATCCTACGGCCGGGGATAGGCGGGGCCAACGTCCTGACTTTC. Residues: CAILRPGIGGANVLTF.

The V gene is TRBV27, the J gene TRBJ2-1, with D maybe TRBD2 (6 bases). V lost 5 bases to trimming and J lost 11 bases, with 10 bases between them. The CDR3 is made up of 11 amino acids. Germline CDR1 reads MNHEY; CDR2 reads SMNVEV (reference sequence). The CDR3 DNA follows: TGTGCCAGCAGTATTAGCGGTAAGCAGTTCTTC. This encodes CASSISGKQFF.

The V and J genes are TRBV29-1 and TRBJ1-3; 7 nucleotides align to TRBD1. CDR1 SQVTM and CDR2 ANQGSEA come from the germline V gene. The ends lost 7 bases at V and 5 bases at J; junction bases unmatched: 8. This CDR3 is built from 13 residues. The CDR3: CSAHDRARNTIYF. The CDR3 region has the DNA TGCAGCGCACACGACAGGGCTCGAAACACCATATATTTT. Supplemented by reference TRBV29-1 and TRBJ1-3, the full variable domain reads SAVISQKPSRDICQRGTSLTIQCQVDSQVTMMFWYRQQPGQSLTLIATANQGSEATYESGFVIDKFPISRPNLTFSTLTVSNMSPEDSSIYLCSAHDRARNTIYFGEGSWLTVV.

The rearrangement joins TRBV13 to TRBJ2-3, with 7 bases identical to TRBD1. J was trimmed by 0 bases and V by 5 bases; bases with no gene match: 2. Per germline, CDR1 PRHDT and CDR2 FYEKMQ (reference sequence). The CDR3 has 14 amino acids. CDR3 residues: CASSDRASTDTQYF. The DNA for the CDR3 is TGTGCCAGCAGCGACAGGGCTAGCACAGATACGCAGTATTTT.

The chain recombines TRBV14 with TRBJ2-7; 13 bases match TRBD2. V trimming: 3 bases; J trimming: 2 bases; junction bases outside the gene matches: 10. CDR1 is SGHDN, CDR2 FVKESK, per germline. The CDR3 consists of 18 residues. The CDR3 DNA reads TGTGCCAGCAGCCAGAACCCGGGACTAGCGGGACTCACCTACGAGCAGTACTTC. This encodes CASSQNPGLAGLTYEQYF.

The chain combines TRBV28 with TRBJ1-2; no reliable D call. Germline assignment: CDR1 MDHEN and CDR2 SYDVKM. The germline V and J ends were trimmed by 3 bases and 4 bases, with 9 bases remaining between them. This CDR3 region has 13 residues. In DNA, the CDR3 is TGTGCCAGCAGTTTTCGGGGTTCCTATGGCTACACCTTC. Its protein is CASSFRGSYGYTF.

The chain has TRBV18 and TRBJ2-3; 9 nucleotides match TRBD2. Germline V gene sequence: CDR1 KGHSH, CDR2 LQKENI. The V segment lost 6 bases and the J segment 0 bases; nucleotides outside the gene matches: 7. The CDR3 has 16 amino acids. The CDR3 DNA follows: TGTGCCAGCTCGACCCGGACTAGCGAAAGCACAGATACGCAGTATTTT. It translates to CASSTRTSESTDTQYF.

This clone was seen a single time. V usage is TRBV4-1 and J usage is TRBJ2-5; 9 bases are a match to TRBD2. CDR1 is MGHRA, CDR2 YSYEKL, per germline. V lost 4 bases to trimming and J lost 6 bases; unmatched junction nucleotides: 12. The CDR3 runs to 16 residues. The CDR3 region is CASSPGLAGWSKTQYF. The CDR3 DNA reads TGCGCCAGCAGCCCGGGACTAGCAGGCTGGTCGAAGACCCAGTACTTC.

This clone has ten or more counts. V and J are TRBV19 and TRBJ2-2; D is possibly TRBD1 (5 bases). The germline V gene encodes CDR1 LNHDA and CDR2 SQIVND (reference sequence). There are 16 residues in the CDR3. Trimming stripped 2 bases from V and 5 bases from J, with 15 bases between. CDR3 nucleotide sequence: TGTGCCAGTAGTATAACCTTTGGGGCAGGAACCGGGGAGCTGTTTTTT. It codes for CASSITFGAGTGELFF. The full variable domain, in which reference TRBV19 and TRBJ2-2 provide the parts outside the CDR3, is DGGITQSPKYLFRKEGQNVTLSCEQNLNHDAMYWYRQDPGQGLRLIYYSQIVNDFQKGDIAEGYSVSREKKESFPLTVTSAQKNPTAFYLCASSITFGAGTGELFFGEGSRLTVL.

The chain recombines TRBV28 with TRBJ1-2, with no clear D. Germline loops: CDR1 MDHEN, CDR2 SYDVKM. Deletions cut 5 bases from V and 8 bases from J, with 18 bases between. The CDR3 runs 14 residues. CDR3 nucleotides: TGTGCCAGCAGTCTTCGGCAGAGCCCCGGGGGCTACACCTTC. Translation gives CASSLRQSPGGYTF.

The chain has TRBV5-4 and TRBJ2-2, with D perhaps matching TRBD2 (5 bases). CDR1 SGHNT and CDR2 YYREEE come from the germline V gene (reference sequence). CDR3 length: 17 residues. V gave up 4 bases and J gave up 2 bases, with 18 bases separating them. CDR3 residues: CASSHSFREGNTGELFF. As DNA, the CDR3 is TGTGCCAGCAGCCACTCTTTCCGAGAGGGCAACACCGGGGAGCTGTTTTTT.

This rearrangement joins TRBV28 to TRBJ1-1, with 8 positions matching TRBD1. Trimming removed 6 bases from V and 5 bases from J; junction bases left unmatched: 8. Per the germline V gene, CDR1 is MDHEN and CDR2 is SYDVKM. CDR3 length equals 14 residues. The CDR3: CASRGTGPGTEAFF. The CDR3, as DNA: TGTGCCAGCAGGGGGACAGGCCCCGGGACTGAAGCTTTCTTT.